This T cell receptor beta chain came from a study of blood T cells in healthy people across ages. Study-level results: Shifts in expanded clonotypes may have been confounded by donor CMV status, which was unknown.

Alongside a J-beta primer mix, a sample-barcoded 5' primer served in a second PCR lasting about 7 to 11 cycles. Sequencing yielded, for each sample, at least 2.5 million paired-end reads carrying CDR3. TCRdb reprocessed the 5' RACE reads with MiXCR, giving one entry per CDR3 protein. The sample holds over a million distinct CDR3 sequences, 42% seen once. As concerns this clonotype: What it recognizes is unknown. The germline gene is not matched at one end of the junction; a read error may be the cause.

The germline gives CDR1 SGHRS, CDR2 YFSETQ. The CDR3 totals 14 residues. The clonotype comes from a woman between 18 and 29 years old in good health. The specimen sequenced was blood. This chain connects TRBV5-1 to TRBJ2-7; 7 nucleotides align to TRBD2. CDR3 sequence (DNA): TGTGCCAGCAGTTCGGGGGGAGGGTACAATGAGCAGTACTTC. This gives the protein CASSSGGGYNEQYF. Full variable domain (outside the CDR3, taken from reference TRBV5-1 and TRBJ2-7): KAGVTQTPRYLIKTRGQQVTLSCSPISGHRSVSWYQQTPGQGLQFLFEYFSETQRNKGNFPGRFSGRQFSNSRSEMNVSTLELGDSALYLCASSSGGGYNEQYFGPGTRLTVT.